In its sample, the clone carrying this T cell receptor beta chain was seen once. Its antigen is unidentified. This sample was included in a study of B cell selection in AIRE deficiency. Study conclusions and caveats: CDR3s were shorter in shared Treg sequences, reflecting few non-templated nucleotide insertions. Only TCRbeta was sequenced; approximately 40% of shared healthy Treg sequences appeared in Tconv. Healthy donors alone shared around 33% of around 3,700 Treg sequences; patients alone about 9.1%. Roughly 29% of healthy-shared Treg TCRbeta sequences appeared in patient Tconv cells.

This CDR3 has 14 residues. Sorting defined conventional CD4 T cells as CD4+CD127+. Using immunoSEQ multiplex PCR, the repertoire was profiled, and TCRdb retains in-frame clones only, with some absent. The repertoire consists of roughly 25,000 clones, with 96% occurring once and the leading ten covering less than 0.25%. The source is a human donor in good health. The V call is TRBV21-1, the J call TRBJ2-7; TRBD2 is the table's D call and was not checked against the DNA. TRBV21-1 constitutes a pseudogene. The sequenced sample consisted of CD4+CD127+ conventional T cells sorted from PBMCs. The DNA for the CDR3 is TGTGCCAGCAGCAAAACTAGCGGACCCTACGAGCAGTACTTC. Its protein is CASSKTSGPYEQYF.